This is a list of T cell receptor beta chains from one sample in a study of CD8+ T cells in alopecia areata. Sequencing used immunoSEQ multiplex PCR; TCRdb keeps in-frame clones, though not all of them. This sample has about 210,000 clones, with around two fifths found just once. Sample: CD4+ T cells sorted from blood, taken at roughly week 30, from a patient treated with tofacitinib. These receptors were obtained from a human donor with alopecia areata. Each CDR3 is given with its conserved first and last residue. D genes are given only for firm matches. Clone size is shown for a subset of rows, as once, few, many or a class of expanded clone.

cdr3_aa: CAISDPNLQGWNEQYF; cdr3_nt: TGTGCCATCAGTGACCCGAACCTACAGGGGTGGAACGAGCAGTACTTC; d_call: TRBD1; clone_size: -; v_call: TRBV10-3; j_call: TRBJ2-7
cdr3_aa: CASSEGLGNQPQHF; cdr3_nt: TGTGCCAGTAGTGAAGGTTTAGGCAATCAGCCCCAGCATTTT; d_call: -; clone_size: few; v_call: TRBV19; j_call: TRBJ1-5
cdr3_aa: CASSLQPRETQYF; cdr3_nt: TGTGCCAGCAGCTTACAACCGAGAGAGACCCAGTACTTC; d_call: -; clone_size: -; v_call: TRBV7-2; j_call: TRBJ2-5
cdr3_aa: CASTASGNEQYF; cdr3_nt: TGTGCCAGCACCGCTAGCGGGAACGAGCAGTACTTC; d_call: TRBD2; clone_size: few; v_call: TRBV2; j_call: TRBJ2-7
cdr3_aa: CASTPPGVSTGELFF; cdr3_nt: TGTGCCAGTACCCCCCCGGGGGTAAGCACCGGGGAGCTGTTTTTT; d_call: -; clone_size: few; v_call: TRBV19; j_call: TRBJ2-2
cdr3_aa: CASSLGWTSGVKMYF; cdr3_nt: TGTGCCAGCAGCTTAGGATGGACTAGCGGAGTAAAGATGTACTTC; d_call: TRBD2; clone_size: -; v_call: TRBV7-6; j_call: TRBJ2-7
cdr3_aa: CASSLRVTGLETQYF; cdr3_nt: TGTGCCAGCAGTTTACGGGTAACAGGGCTTGAGACCCAGTACTTC; d_call: -; clone_size: -; v_call: TRBV27; j_call: TRBJ2-5
cdr3_aa: CASSFQTGSHPNEKLFF; cdr3_nt: TGTGCCAGCAGCTTCCAGACAGGGAGTCATCCTAATGAAAAACTGTTTTTT; d_call: TRBD1; clone_size: few; v_call: TRBV11-2; j_call: TRBJ1-4
cdr3_aa: CASSQSPGGGVTEAFF; cdr3_nt: TGTGCCAGCAGTCAATCTCCAGGGGGCGGGGTGACTGAAGCTTTCTTT; d_call: TRBD1; clone_size: few; v_call: TRBV6-6; j_call: TRBJ1-1
cdr3_aa: CATSRDQGTSEQYF; cdr3_nt: TGTGCCACCAGCAGAGATCAAGGGACAAGCGAGCAGTACTTC; d_call: -; clone_size: -; v_call: TRBV15; j_call: TRBJ2-7
cdr3_aa: CASSPRLADTQYF; cdr3_nt: TGTGCCAGCAGCCCCCGACTAGCAGATACGCAGTATTTT; d_call: -; clone_size: -; v_call: TRBV7-9; j_call: TRBJ2-3
cdr3_aa: CSVGQRALSSYNEQFF; cdr3_nt: TGCAGCGTTGGACAGCGGGCCTTAAGCTCCTACAATGAGCAGTTCTTC; d_call: -; clone_size: -; v_call: TRBV29-1; j_call: TRBJ2-1
cdr3_aa: CASSYSGPNYGYTF; cdr3_nt: TGTGCCAGCAGTTACTCCGGGCCTAACTATGGCTACACCTTC; d_call: -; clone_size: -; v_call: TRBV6-6; j_call: TRBJ1-2
cdr3_aa: CASSPNSGANVLTF; cdr3_nt: TGTGCCAGCTCACCCAACTCTGGGGCCAACGTCCTGACTTTC; d_call: -; clone_size: -; v_call: TRBV18; j_call: TRBJ2-6
cdr3_aa: CASSPGQGAGVGNQPQHF; cdr3_nt: TGCGCCAGCAGCCCGGGACAGGGGGCTGGTGTGGGCAATCAGCCCCAGCATTTT; d_call: TRBD1; clone_size: -; v_call: TRBV5-1; j_call: TRBJ1-5
cdr3_aa: CASSDPSGKNSYNEQFF; cdr3_nt: TGTGCCAGCAGTGATCCTAGCGGGAAGAACTCCTACAATGAGCAGTTCTTC; d_call: TRBD2; clone_size: few; v_call: TRBV25-1; j_call: TRBJ2-1
cdr3_aa: CASRAGGQNIQYF; cdr3_nt: TGTGCCAGCCGGGCCGGGGGACAAAACATTCAGTACTTC; d_call: -; clone_size: -; v_call: TRBV6-5; j_call: TRBJ2-4
cdr3_aa: CASSVTSGGQETQYF; cdr3_nt: TGTGCCAGCAGCGTTACTAGCGGGGGCCAAGAGACCCAGTACTTC; d_call: TRBD2; clone_size: -; v_call: TRBV7-3; j_call: TRBJ2-5
cdr3_aa: CASSGHVAAGELFF; cdr3_nt: TGTGCCAGCAGCGGACACGTGGCCGCCGGGGAGCTGTTTTTT; d_call: -; clone_size: -; v_call: TRBV7-3; j_call: TRBJ2-2
cdr3_aa: CASSVSSDTEAFF; cdr3_nt: TGTGCCAGCAGCGTATCCTCCGACACTGAAGCTTTCTTT; d_call: -; clone_size: -; v_call: TRBV9; j_call: TRBJ1-1
cdr3_aa: CASRQFTTGGWGYTF; cdr3_nt: TGTGCCAGCAGGCAATTCACCACAGGGGGATGGGGCTACACCTTC; d_call: TRBD1; clone_size: few; v_call: TRBV11-2; j_call: TRBJ1-2
cdr3_aa: CASSLETTPSYNEQFF; cdr3_nt: TGTGCCAGCAGCTTGGAGACTACCCCTTCCTACAATGAGCAGTTCTTC; d_call: -; clone_size: -; v_call: TRBV5-6; j_call: TRBJ2-1
cdr3_aa: CAWRKPGGVWYF; cdr3_nt: TGTGCCTGGAGGAAACCGGGGGGCGTGTGGTACTTC; d_call: -; clone_size: -; v_call: TRBV30; j_call: TRBJ2-7
cdr3_aa: CASRKEPIEQYF; cdr3_nt: TGTGCCAGCAGGAAGGAACCGATCGAGCAGTACTTC; d_call: -; clone_size: once; v_call: TRBV6-1; j_call: TRBJ2-7
cdr3_aa: CASSFAGGEETQYF; cdr3_nt: TGCGCCAGCAGCTTTGCGGGAGGGGAAGAGACCCAGTACTTC; d_call: TRBD2; clone_size: once; v_call: TRBV5-1; j_call: TRBJ2-5
cdr3_aa: CASVGQGDTNEAFF; cdr3_nt: TGTGCCAGCGTGGGACAGGGAGACACTAATGAAGCTTTCTTT; d_call: TRBD1; clone_size: -; v_call: TRBV2; j_call: TRBJ1-1
cdr3_aa: CASRDISGGDIQYF; cdr3_nt: TGTGCCAGCAGGGACATTAGCGGGGGAGACATTCAGTACTTC; d_call: TRBD2; clone_size: -; v_call: TRBV27; j_call: TRBJ2-4
cdr3_aa: CASSVGGETGELFF; cdr3_nt: TGTGCCAGCAGCGTTGGGGGAGAGACCGGGGAGCTGTTTTTT; d_call: -; clone_size: -; v_call: TRBV7-9; j_call: TRBJ2-2
cdr3_aa: CASSPTVTGNTGELFF; cdr3_nt: TGTGCCAGCAGCCCCACCGTGACAGGGAACACCGGGGAGCTGTTTTTT; d_call: -; clone_size: -; v_call: TRBV9; j_call: TRBJ2-2
cdr3_aa: CAWSRQSDQPQHF; cdr3_nt: TGTGCCTGGAGCCGACAGTCTGATCAGCCCCAGCATTTT; d_call: -; clone_size: few; v_call: TRBV30; j_call: TRBJ1-5
cdr3_aa: CAGGTGGQETQYF; cdr3_nt: TGTGCCGGGGGGACAGGAGGCCAAGAGACCCAGTACTTC; d_call: TRBD1; clone_size: -; v_call: TRBV2; j_call: TRBJ2-5
cdr3_aa: CASSRKGQDTGELFF; cdr3_nt: TGCGCCAGCAGTCGAAAGGGACAAGACACCGGGGAGCTGTTTTTT; d_call: -; clone_size: few; v_call: TRBV23-1; j_call: TRBJ2-2
cdr3_aa: CATSRLAGVIQETQYF; cdr3_nt: TGTGCCACTTCTCGACTAGCGGGAGTAATACAAGAGACCCAGTACTTC; d_call: TRBD2; clone_size: once; v_call: TRBV25-1; j_call: TRBJ2-5
cdr3_aa: CSASRQGDAFF; cdr3_nt: TGCAGTGCTAGCAGACAGGGAGACGCTTTCTTT; d_call: TRBD1; clone_size: many; v_call: TRBV20-1; j_call: TRBJ1-1
cdr3_aa: CSVGIGGRAAEQFF; cdr3_nt: TGCAGCGTTGGGATTGGCGGGAGGGCCGCTGAGCAGTTCTTC; d_call: TRBD2; clone_size: many; v_call: TRBV29-1; j_call: TRBJ2-1
cdr3_aa: CASSLASGTPGELFF; cdr3_nt: TGTGCTAGCAGCTTAGCGTCCGGGACCCCCGGGGAGCTGTTTTTT; d_call: -; clone_size: -; v_call: TRBV7-7; j_call: TRBJ2-2
cdr3_aa: CASSLNRVYEQYF; cdr3_nt: TGCGCCAGCAGCTTGAACAGGGTCTACGAGCAGTACTTC; d_call: -; clone_size: -; v_call: TRBV5-1; j_call: TRBJ2-7
cdr3_aa: CASSRRGLKQYF; cdr3_nt: TGTGCCAGCAGCCGCAGGGGGCTGAAGCAGTACTTC; d_call: TRBD1; clone_size: -; v_call: TRBV13; j_call: TRBJ2-7
cdr3_aa: CASSPTDRGEQYF; cdr3_nt: TGTGCCAGCTCACCCACCGACAGGGGGGAGCAGTACTTC; d_call: TRBD1; clone_size: few; v_call: TRBV18; j_call: TRBJ2-7
cdr3_aa: CASSLKPRDSHSGANVLTF; cdr3_nt: TGTGCCAGCAGCTTAAAACCCCGGGACAGCCATTCTGGGGCCAACGTCCTGACTTTC; d_call: TRBD1; clone_size: few; v_call: TRBV7-3; j_call: TRBJ2-6
cdr3_aa: CASRAGWQARGETQYF; cdr3_nt: TGTGCCAGCAGGGCGGGGTGGCAGGCCAGAGGAGAGACCCAGTACTTC; d_call: -; clone_size: -; v_call: TRBV2; j_call: TRBJ2-5
cdr3_aa: CASSRSGDQPQHF; cdr3_nt: TGTGCCAGCTCACGTTCTGGGGATCAGCCCCAGCATTTT; d_call: -; clone_size: few; v_call: TRBV18; j_call: TRBJ1-5
cdr3_aa: CASSPLGQKSNYGYTF; cdr3_nt: TGTGCCAGTAGCCCGCTGGGACAGAAGTCTAACTATGGCTACACCTTC; d_call: TRBD1; clone_size: few; v_call: TRBV19; j_call: TRBJ1-2
cdr3_aa: CATSRGQGGTEAFF; cdr3_nt: TGTGCCACCAGCAGAGGACAGGGCGGTACTGAAGCTTTCTTT; d_call: TRBD1; clone_size: -; v_call: TRBV15; j_call: TRBJ1-1
cdr3_aa: CASSPTGTYEQYF; cdr3_nt: TGTGCCAGCAGTCCTACAGGGACCTACGAGCAGTACTTC; d_call: -; clone_size: -; v_call: TRBV7-2; j_call: TRBJ2-7
cdr3_aa: CASSGRGSTEAFF; cdr3_nt: TGTGCCAGCAGTGGCAGGGGTAGCACTGAAGCTTTCTTT; d_call: -; clone_size: -; v_call: TRBV27; j_call: TRBJ1-1
cdr3_aa: CASSLQAGAYNEQFF; cdr3_nt: TGCGCCAGCAGCTTGCAAGCGGGAGCTTACAATGAGCAGTTCTTC; d_call: TRBD2; clone_size: few; v_call: TRBV5-1; j_call: TRBJ2-1
cdr3_aa: CASSVGLAGVYEQFF; cdr3_nt: TGTGCCAGCAGCGTCGGACTAGCGGGAGTCTATGAGCAGTTCTTC; d_call: TRBD2; clone_size: -; v_call: TRBV9; j_call: TRBJ2-1
cdr3_aa: CASSLSLEFVHEQYF; cdr3_nt: TGTGCCAGCAGCTTATCGCTAGAATTTGTCCACGAGCAGTACTTC; d_call: -; clone_size: -; v_call: TRBV11-2; j_call: TRBJ2-7
cdr3_aa: CASSETAYGGYTF; cdr3_nt: TGTGCCAGCAGTGAGACAGCCTACGGTGGCTACACCTTC; d_call: -; clone_size: -; v_call: TRBV2; j_call: TRBJ1-2
cdr3_aa: CASRRRLAMGTDTQYF; cdr3_nt: TGTGCCAGCCGCAGACGGCTAGCGATGGGGACAGATACGCAGTATTTT; d_call: -; clone_size: few; v_call: TRBV11-2; j_call: TRBJ2-3
cdr3_aa: CASSFPQETQYF; cdr3_nt: TGTGCCAGCAGCTTCCCCCAAGAGACCCAGTACTTC; d_call: -; clone_size: -; v_call: TRBV5-4; j_call: TRBJ2-5
cdr3_aa: CASSPPSTGRAETQYF; cdr3_nt: TGTGCCAGCAGCCCCCCGAGCACCGGGAGGGCTGAGACCCAGTACTTC; d_call: TRBD2; clone_size: few; v_call: TRBV7-9; j_call: TRBJ2-5
cdr3_aa: CASSTTPGQTNSPLHF; cdr3_nt: TGTGCCAGCAGCACTACCCCGGGACAGACAAATTCACCCCTCCACTTT; d_call: TRBD1; clone_size: -; v_call: TRBV5-5; j_call: TRBJ1-6
cdr3_aa: CAWSVNFLDKEDQPQHF; cdr3_nt: TGTGCCTGGAGCGTCAACTTTCTGGACAAGGAGGATCAGCCCCAGCATTTT; d_call: -; clone_size: -; v_call: TRBV30; j_call: TRBJ1-5
cdr3_aa: CASSRSGVTSYNEQFF; cdr3_nt: TGTGCCAGCAGCCGTAGCGGGGTGACTTCCTACAATGAGCAGTTCTTC; d_call: TRBD2; clone_size: few; v_call: TRBV5-4; j_call: TRBJ2-1
cdr3_aa: CASRSAAGFNTGELFF; cdr3_nt: TGTGCCAGCAGATCTGCAGCGGGCTTCAACACCGGGGAGCTGTTTTTT; d_call: -; clone_size: few; v_call: TRBV2; j_call: TRBJ2-2